This TCR beta chain was captured in a study of blood T cell repertoires in COVID-19. Background on the study: Both acute and convalescent COVID-19 samples were obtained from the United States, Italy and Spain. T cells, B-cell-depleted T cells, or PBMCs provided the cDNA or gDNA that served as material.

Source study methods: Reference gene primers were amplified, and this amplification served to estimate nucleated cell counts. Repertoires were generated with immunoSEQ multiplex PCR, while TCRdb's copy carries only in-frame clones and drops some. V, J and clone size were drawn from that table, and D and trimming were deduced from the DNA. The sample consists of 250,000 to 350,000 clones, 80% to 85% of them appearing once. While infection was still active, Seattle patients were enrolled and then followed longitudinally. J was trimmed by 0 bases and V by 4 bases; bases with no gene match: 2. The CDR3 is made up of 13 amino acids. Germline loops: CDR1 SQVTM, CDR2 ANQGSEA.

Sample: peripheral blood. The V and J genes are TRBV29-1 and TRBJ2-7, with TRBD1 matching 8 bases. This clonotype was obtained from a person aged 65-85 years with COVID-19, enrolled during active disease. The CDR3, as DNA: TGCAGCGTTGTGGGACAGGTCTCCTACGAGCAGTACTTC. Its protein is CSVVGQVSYEQYF.